The 25 T cell receptor beta chains below come from one sample, sequenced in a study of control samples from healthy donors and cancer patients. This table comes from immunoSEQ multiplex PCR, and its TCRdb copy is limited to in-frame clones, with some not included. Of around 100,000 clones in the sample, approximately 92% are singletons; the top ten hold approximately 3%. Sample: blood. The receptor source for this set is a human donor in good health. The donor label of this sample is uncertain.

Concerning this clone itself: Other nucleotide sequences from this sample produce the same CDR3. The V call is TRBV4-3, the J call TRBJ1-1, with unresolved D. With 0 bases removed from V and 3 bases from J, the gap between germline ends came to 5 bases. Germline lookup yields CDR1 LGHNA and CDR2 YSLEER. This CDR3 is built from 13 residues. The CDR3 nucleotides are TGCGCCAGCAGCCAAGACAGTTACACTGAAGCTTTCTTT. This sequence encodes CASSQDSYTEAFF.

This clone showed up just once. CDR3 region: CASSIGAANYQPQHF. The CDR3 DNA sequence: TGTGCCAGTAGTATAGGGGCAGCTAACTATCAGCCCCAGCATTTT. The chain recombines TRBV19 with TRBJ1-5, with D uncertain. CDR1 is LNHDA and CDR2 is SQIVND in the germline V gene (reference sequence). V was trimmed by 1 base and J by 5 bases, leaving 12 bases between them. This CDR3 is 15 amino acids long.

This chain links TRBV5-6 with TRBJ1-1; unclear D gene. Germline V gene data show CDR1 as SGHDT and CDR2 as YYEEEE. The CDR3 contains 13 residues. With 3 bases removed from V and 5 bases from J, the gap between germline ends came to 11 bases. The CDR3 DNA reads TGTGCCAGCAGCTCTACGTCGGGAACTGAAGCTTTCTTT. Encoded protein: CASSSTSGTEAFF.

The V gene is TRBV7-3, the J gene TRBJ2-1; tentatively, D is TRBD1 (6 bases). This CDR3 comprises 13 residues. CDR1 SGHTA and CDR2 FQGTGA come from the germline V gene. V was cut by 1 base and J by 5 bases, with 6 bases left in between. The CDR3 sequence: CASSLNRDNEQFF. DNA for the CDR3: TGTGCCAGCAGCTTAAACAGGGACAATGAGCAGTTCTTC. The full variable domain, rest sourced from reference TRBV7-3 and TRBJ2-1, is GAGVSQTPSNKVTEKGKYVELRCDPISGHTALYWYRQSLGQGPEFLIYFQGTGAADDSGLPNDRFFAVRPEGSVSTLKIQRTERGDSAVYLCASSLNRDNEQFFGPGTRLTVL.

The chain combines TRBV19 with TRBJ2-1; 7 bases align to TRBD2. J was trimmed by 0 bases and V by 5 bases; bases with no gene match: 7. CDR1 is LNHDA, CDR2 SQIVND, per germline (reference sequence). This CDR3 has 16 amino acids. In DNA form, the CDR3 reads TGTGCCAGTAGTTTAGCGGGCCCTCTCTCCTACAATGAGCAGTTCTTC. Its translation is CASSLAGPLSYNEQFF.

This clone came up once. The chain employs TRBV27 and TRBJ1-5; 10 nucleotides agree with TRBD1. The CDR3 contains 12 residues. Germline V gene data show CDR1 as MNHEY and CDR2 as SMNVEV (reference sequence). Trimming took 10 bases from V and 7 from J; bases not matched to a gene: 4. CDR3 residues: CATGQGEQPQHF. Here the CDR3 DNA reads TGTGCCACCGGACAGGGGGAACAGCCCCAGCATTTT.

This chain uses TRBV18 with TRBJ2-5; D perhaps matches TRBD1 (5 bases). This CDR3 is built from 16 residues. The germline V and J ends were trimmed by 6 bases and 2 bases, with 19 bases remaining between them. Germline CDR1 is KGHSH and CDR2 is LQKENI. In DNA, the CDR3 is TGTGCCAGCTCCAAAAAAGGGGCAGATAGTCAAGAGACCCAGTACTTC. Amino acids: CASSKKGADSQETQYF.

The CDR3 loop is CASSSSQGRDKNIQYF. The DNA of the CDR3 is TGTGCCAGCAGCTCCTCACAGGGAAGGGACAAAAACATTCAGTACTTC. The chain joins TRBV5-4 to TRBJ2-4, with a weak D call TRBD1 (6 bases). The CDR3 totals 16 residues. The V and J ends lost 3 bases and 3 bases respectively, with 16 bases between them. Germline CDR1 SGHNT, CDR2 YYREEE (reference sequence). The full variable domain, with the rest looked up from reference TRBV5-4 and TRBJ2-4, is ETGVTQSPTHLIKTRGQQVTLRCSSQSGHNTVSWYQQALGQGPQFIFQYYREEENGRGNFPPRFSGLQFPNYSSELNVNALELDDSALYLCASSSSQGRDKNIQYFGAGTRLSVL.

This clone was seen just once. This rearrangement joins TRBV20-1 to TRBJ2-6; D is undetermined. The germline V and J ends were trimmed by 3 bases and 1 base, with 7 bases remaining between them. CDR3 length: 14 residues. CDR1 is DFQATT, CDR2 SNEGSKA, per germline (reference sequence). In DNA form, the CDR3 reads TGCAGTGCTAGTCAACTTTCTGGGGCCAACGTCCTGACTTTC. It encodes CSASQLSGANVLTF.

The chain links TRBV7-8 to TRBJ1-6, with D possibly TRBD1 on 6 matching bases. V gave up 0 bases and J gave up 10 bases, with 13 bases separating them. The V gene's germline CDR1 is SGHVS and CDR2 FQNEAQ. This CDR3 has 15 amino acids. CDR3 bases: TGTGCCAGCAGCTTAGCAACGTACGGGGGCTCACCCCTCCACTTT. Translating it yields CASSLATYGGSPLHF.

This chain links TRBV30 with TRBJ1-3; D is uncertain. This CDR3 spans 15 amino acids. Per germline, CDR1 GTSNPN and CDR2 SVGIG (reference sequence). V lost 1 base, J lost 3 bases, and 13 bases lay in between. In DNA form, the CDR3 reads TGTGCCTGGAGTGCCGTAGGATCCGGTGGAAACACCATATATTTT. The encoded protein is CAWSAVGSGGNTIYF.

The CDR3 protein is CASSVELTGGRSSYNEQFF. The CDR3 nucleotides read TGTGCCAGCAGCGTAGAATTAACAGGGGGCAGAAGCTCCTACAATGAGCAGTTCTTC. V gene TRBV9 combines with J gene TRBJ2-1, with 9 bases lining up with TRBD1. This CDR3 comprises 19 residues. Trimming took 0 bases from V and 0 from J; bases not matched to a gene: 10. CDR1 is SGDLS, CDR2 YYNGEE, per germline.

The chain employs TRBV24-1 and TRBJ1-2; D remains unclear. Germline loops: CDR1 KGHDR, CDR2 SFDVKD. V lost 8 bases and J 8 bases, leaving 14 bases between the germline ends. The CDR3 has 12 amino acids. This chain's CDR3 is CATIDSFGGYTF. The CDR3 DNA follows: TGTGCCACCATAGATAGCTTCGGCGGCTACACCTTC.

DNA of the CDR3: TGTGCCACCAGCAGTTGGACTAGCGGCCAAGAGACCCAGTACTTC. Translating gives CATSSWTSGQETQYF. The rearrangement joins TRBV15 to TRBJ2-5; 10 bases map to TRBD2. The CDR3 totals 15 residues. After removal of 3 bases from V and 1 base from J, the junction contained 2 bases not matched to a gene. The germline CDR1 and CDR2 sequences are LNHNV and YYDKDF (reference sequence).

The gene calls are TRBV2 and TRBJ1-3; D remains unclear. CDR3 length: 14 amino acids. Germline CDR1 SNHLY, CDR2 FYNNEI. V was pared by 4 bases and J by 3 bases, with 10 bases between. The DNA of the CDR3 is TGTGCCAGCAGTGTAGAAGACGGTGGAAACACCATATATTTT. Its protein product is CASSVEDGGNTIYF. The complete variable domain, with remaining parts taken from reference TRBV2 and TRBJ1-3, reads EPEVTQTPSHQVTQMGQEVILRCVPISNHLYFYWYRQILGQKVEFLVSFYNNEISEKSEIFDDQFSVERPDGSNFTLKIRSTKLEDSAMYFCASSVEDGGNTIYFGEGSWLTVV.

The chain couples TRBV4-3 to TRBJ1-3, with no clear D. The CDR3 length is 16 residues. Germline CDR1 LGHNA, CDR2 YSLEER. Deletions cut 3 bases from V and 0 bases from J, with 12 bases between. The CDR3 protein is CASSHLLGDSGNTIYF. The CDR3 DNA follows: TGCGCCAGCAGCCACCTCCTTGGGGACTCTGGAAACACCATATATTTT.

This sequence joins TRBV5-1 and TRBJ1-2, with D perhaps matching TRBD1 (5 bases). Trimming took 0 bases from V and 8 from J, leaving 26 bases between them. Germline V gene data show CDR1 as SGHRS and CDR2 as YFSETQ. This CDR3 comprises 18 residues. The CDR3 nucleotides read TGCGCCAGCAGCTTGGCCGAAGGCGGGGCTAACAACGGAGGCGGCTACACCTTC. It is translated as CASSLAEGGANNGGGYTF.

The genes are TRBV12-5 and TRBJ2-5; D is perhaps TRBD2 (6 bases). The CDR3 consists of 13 residues. With 4 bases removed from V and 5 bases from J, the gap between germline ends came to 11 bases. Germline loops: CDR1 LGHNT, CDR2 FRNRAP. CDR3 region: CASGWGVGETQYF. In DNA, the CDR3 is TGTGCTAGTGGTTGGGGGGTCGGGGAGACCCAGTACTTC. The whole variable domain, filled in from reference TRBV12-5 and TRBJ2-5, reads DARVTQTPRHKVTEMGQEVTMRCQPILGHNTVFWYRQTMMQGLELLAYFRNRAPLDDSGMPKDRFSAEMPDATLATLKIQPSEPRDSAVYFCASGWGVGETQYFGPGTRLLVL.

V is TRBV9 and J is TRBJ2-2; 10 bases are shared with TRBD2. V was clipped by 3 bases and J by 3 bases; unmatched bases: 8. The germline V gene has CDR1 SGDLS and CDR2 YYNGEE. This CDR3 region has 17 residues. CDR3 sequence reads: CASSAGAGGQDTGELFF. The CDR3 coding sequence is TGTGCCAGCAGCGCAGGAGCGGGGGGGCAGGACACCGGGGAGCTGTTTTTT.

The gene calls are TRBV6-6 and TRBJ1-2, with TRBD1 identical over 7 bases. The CDR3 sequence is 15 residues long. The V gene end was trimmed by 2 bases and the J gene end by 2 bases; junction bases not matched to a gene: 5. Germline CDR1 and CDR2: MNHNY and SVGAGI (reference sequence). CDR3 loop: CASSYTQTGNYGYTF. CDR3 bases: TGTGCCAGCAGTTACACGCAGACAGGGAACTATGGCTACACCTTC.

This clone was seen more than once but under ten times. The chain links TRBV19 to TRBJ1-5; D gene ambiguous. The CDR3 runs 17 residues. Trimming pared 1 base from V and 2 bases from J, leaving 15 bases between. Germline loops: CDR1 LNHDA, CDR2 SQIVND (reference sequence). The CDR3 region is CASSIGERVLGNQPQHF. CDR3 coding DNA: TGTGCCAGTAGTATAGGCGAACGGGTTTTGGGCAATCAGCCCCAGCATTTT.

The chain uses TRBV3-1 (or the pseudogene TRBV3-2) and TRBJ1-1; 7 positions agree with TRBD1. The CDR3 is made up of 13 amino acids. Germline-derived CDR1 and CDR2 are LGHDT and YNNKEL (reference sequence). The V gene end was trimmed by 5 bases and the J gene end by 5 bases; junction bases not matched to a gene: 5. The CDR3 coding sequence is TGTGCCAGCAGCAGTACCAGGGGGACTGAAGCTTTCTTT. Translating it yields CASSSTRGTEAFF.

This chain connects TRBV6-1 to TRBJ1-3; D gene uncertain. The CDR3 contains 17 residues. The V gene lost 4 bases and the J gene lost 0 bases, with 16 bases spanning the gap. CDR1 is MNHNS and CDR2 is SASEGT in the germline V gene. In DNA, the CDR3 is TGTGCCAGCAGTGCTACTACATGGGCGGTCTCTGGAAACACCATATATTTT. Protein sequence: CASSATTWAVSGNTIYF.

The chain recombines TRBV25-1 with TRBJ2-2, with D possibly being TRBD2 (5 bases). There are 15 residues in the CDR3. CDR1 and CDR2 (germline): MGHDK, SYGVNS. The V gene lost 4 bases and the J gene lost 0 bases, with 9 bases spanning the gap. In DNA, the CDR3 is TGTGCCAGCAGTGGACTATTCGCGAACACCGGGGAGCTGTTTTTT. It yields the protein CASSGLFANTGELFF.

Here the CDR3 reads CASTPGGQDFYTGELFF. CDR3 nucleotides: TGTGCCAGCACCCCTGGGGGTCAGGACTTTTACACCGGGGAGCTGTTTTTT. The V gene is TRBV6-2 or TRBV6-3, the J gene TRBJ2-2, with D perhaps matching TRBD1 or TRBD2 (5 bases each). V was shortened by 7 bases and J by 3 bases, with 21 bases between the two germline ends. This CDR3 comprises 17 residues. CDR1 and CDR2 from the germline V gene are MNHEY and SVGEGT.